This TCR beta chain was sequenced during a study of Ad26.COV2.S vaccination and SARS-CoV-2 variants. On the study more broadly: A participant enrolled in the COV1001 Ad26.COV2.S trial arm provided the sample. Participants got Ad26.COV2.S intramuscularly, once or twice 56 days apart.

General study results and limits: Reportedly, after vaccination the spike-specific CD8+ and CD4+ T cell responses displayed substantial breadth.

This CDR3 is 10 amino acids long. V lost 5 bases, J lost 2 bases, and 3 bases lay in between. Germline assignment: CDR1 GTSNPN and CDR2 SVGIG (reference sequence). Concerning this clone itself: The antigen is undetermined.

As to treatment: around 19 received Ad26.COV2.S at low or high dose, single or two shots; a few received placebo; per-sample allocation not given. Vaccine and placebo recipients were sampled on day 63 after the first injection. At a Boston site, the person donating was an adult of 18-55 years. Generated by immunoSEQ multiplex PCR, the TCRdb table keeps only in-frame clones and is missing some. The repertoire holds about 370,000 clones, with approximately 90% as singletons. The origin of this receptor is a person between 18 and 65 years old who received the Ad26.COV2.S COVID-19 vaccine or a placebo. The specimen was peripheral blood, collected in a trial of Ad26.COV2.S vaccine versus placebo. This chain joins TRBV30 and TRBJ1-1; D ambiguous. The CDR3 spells CAWQNTEAFF. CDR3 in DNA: TGTGCCTGGCAAAACACTGAAGCTTTCTTT.